What follows describes a single TCR beta chain. Its antigen is still unknown. The TCR beta library used iRepertoire HTBI primers with Arm-PCR amplification of CDR3. A single record per CDR3 protein comes from TCRdb applying MiXCR to the multiplex PCR reads. The table lists around 400,000 distinct CDR3 sequences, less than 30% of them singletons. These data are taken from a study of regulatory T cells in long-lasting Graves disease. Findings and limits, study-wide: Between persistent patients, 2,500 to 3,500 public clonotypes were shared, exceeding the roughly 1,000 shared between new patients.

V was clipped by 0 bases and J by 5 bases, with 9 bases between them. Germline V gives CDR1 SGHRS, CDR2 YFSETQ. CDR3 length: 13 residues. Time point here: persistent/refractory GD, antithyroid drugs over 5 years with positive TRAb. PBMC RNA served as the TCR library source. The specimen comprised peripheral blood mononuclear cells (PBMCs), sampled when the disease was refractory, from a patient treated with antithyroid drugs. The genes are TRBV5-1 and TRBJ2-7, with D perhaps TRBD2 (6 bases). This TCR was recovered from a woman aged 40 to 55 with Graves disease. In DNA, the CDR3 is TGCGCCAGCAGCTTGGGGGCTAGCGACGAGCAGTACTTC. It translates to CASSLGASDEQYF.